A single sample gave rise to the 8 T cell receptor beta chains below, sequenced in a study of chemoradiotherapy in HPV16-positive cancers (dated by TCRdb to 2022 to 2024). Library preparation used the immunoSEQ multiplex PCR assay. TCRdb mirrors the immuneACCESS table, restricted to in-frame sequences. Some clones are absent from its copies; in checked studies, under half trace to an unresolved V gene, and the reason for the others is unknown. In this sample the table shows around 68,000 clones, about 90% of which occur a single time. More than 3.5% of the sample comes from the top ten. The sequencing used blood, collected from a patient who underwent chemoradiotherapy. These receptors all stem from a human donor with HPV-associated anogenital cancer.

The chain couples TRBV9 to TRBJ1-3, with a tentative D call TRBD1 (6 bases). Germline V lookup: CDR1 SGDLS, CDR2 YYNGEE. V was shortened by 2 bases and J by 4 bases, with 10 bases between the two germline ends. This CDR3 is 14 amino acids long. The DNA of the CDR3 is TGTGCCAGCAGCGTCTCCGGGGGCGGAAACACCATATATTTT. Encoded protein: CASSVSGGGNTIYF. The full variable domain, in which reference TRBV9 and TRBJ1-3 provide the parts outside the CDR3, is DSGVTQTPKHLITATGQRVTLRCSPRSGDLSVYWYQQSLDQGLQFLIQYYNGEERAKGNILERFSAQQFPDLHSELNLSSLELGDSALYFCASSVSGGGNTIYFGEGSWLTVV.

The table lists this clone with a count of one. The rearrangement uses TRBV27 and TRBJ1-2; 8 nucleotides line up with TRBD1. Germline CDR1 reads MNHEY; CDR2 reads SMNVEV (reference sequence). V dropped 3 bases and J dropped 5; count of bases not matched to a gene: 11. This CDR3 region has 16 residues. The DNA for the CDR3 is TGTGCCAGCAGTTTTACAGGGGGATGGGGGGAGTATGGCTACACCTTC. Its protein product is CASSFTGGWGEYGYTF.

This clone was counted between two and nine times. J is TRBJ2-1 and V is TRBV7-6, with 15 bases matching TRBD2. This CDR3 is 16 amino acids long. Germline loops: CDR1 SGHVS, CDR2 FNYEAQ. V lost 5 bases, J lost 9 bases, and 8 bases stayed unmatched. The CDR3 spells CASSPGLAGGNIEQFF. The CDR3 DNA reads TGTGCCAGCAGCCCGGGACTAGCGGGAGGAAATATTGAGCAGTTCTTC.

The chain employs TRBV7-2 and TRBJ2-7; TRBD1 agrees at 8 bases. Trimming took 1 base from V and 3 from J; bases not matched to a gene: 5. The CDR3 length is 15 residues. Germline CDR1 and CDR2: SGHTA and FQGNSA. The DNA of the CDR3 is TGTGCCAGCAGCTTAGAGGGGACAGGTCACTACGAGCAGTACTTC. Protein sequence: CASSLEGTGHYEQYF.

The genes are TRBV6-1 and TRBJ1-2; no clear D. This CDR3 has 14 residues. CDR1 is MNHNS and CDR2 is SASEGT in the germline V gene. The germline V and J ends were trimmed by 3 bases and 4 bases, with 12 bases remaining between them. CDR3: CASSDPSTGYGYTF. CDR3 DNA sequence: TGTGCCAGCAGTGACCCTTCGACGGGCTATGGCTACACCTTC.

The chain couples TRBV6-6 to TRBJ1-5, with 10 bases that match TRBD1. CDR1 and CDR2 from the germline V gene are MNHNY and SVGAGI (reference sequence). Trimming cost V 6 bases and J 6 bases; bases outside gene matches: 8. The CDR3 sequence is 15 residues long. The CDR3 DNA reads as TGTGCCAGCAGACTCGACAGGGGGCATGGTCAGCCCCAGCATTTT. The encoded protein is CASRLDRGHGQPQHF.

This clone has only a few counts. This chain uses TRBV7-2 with TRBJ2-5; 8 nucleotides match TRBD1. The germline V gene encodes CDR1 SGHTA and CDR2 FQGNSA. V gave up 5 bases and J gave up 5 bases; unmatched junction bases: 7. CDR3 size: 14 residues. DNA for the CDR3: TGTGCCAGCAGCCGCCAGGGGGCGGAGGAGACCCAGTACTTC. Amino acids: CASSRQGAEETQYF.

The genes are TRBV7-9 and TRBJ1-1; D perhaps matches TRBD1 (6 bases). Trimming pared 5 bases from V and 1 base from J, leaving 11 bases between. Per the germline V gene, CDR1 is SEHNR and CDR2 is FQNEAQ (reference sequence). CDR3 size: 14 residues. The chain's CDR3 is CASSPWGQNTEAFF. In DNA, the CDR3 is TGTGCCAGCAGCCCCTGGGGACAGAACACTGAAGCTTTCTTT. Together with reference TRBV7-9 and TRBJ1-1, the CDR3 gives the full variable domain: DTGVSQNPRHKITKRGQNVTFRCDPISEHNRLYWYRQTLGQGPEFLTYFQNEAQLEKSRLLSDRFSAERPKGSFSTLEIQRTEQGDSAMYLCASSPWGQNTEAFFGQGTRLTVV.